The 31 T cell receptor beta chains presented below share a single source sample, sequenced in a study of shared clonotypes between healthy human individuals. Data came from immunoSEQ multiplex PCR; TCRdb stores just in-frame clones and leaves some out. The table shows 450,000 to 500,000 clones, with about 85% occurring only once. The sequencing sample was made of PBMCs. These receptors originate from a woman between 40 and 55 years old in good health. Some clones in this sample may be carry-over from other donors' samples.

The chain has TRBV5-1 and TRBJ1-2, with a possible D match to TRBD1 (6 bases). V dropped 4 bases and J dropped 4 bases, with 14 bases sitting between them. CDR3 length: 14 amino acids. Germline values: CDR1 SGHRS, CDR2 YFSETQ. As DNA, the CDR3 is TGCGCCAGCAGCCCAAGCACAGGGACCTATGGCTACACCTTC. It is translated as CASSPSTGTYGYTF.

The rearrangement uses TRBV30 and TRBJ2-5, with D perhaps matching TRBD1 or TRBD2 (5 bases each). This CDR3 spans 13 amino acids. The germline gives CDR1 GTSNPN, CDR2 SVGIG (reference sequence). Trimming took 5 bases from V and 7 from J, leaving 17 bases between them. The CDR3 here is CAWLGKGTGTQYF. DNA for the CDR3: TGTGCCTGGCTAGGAAAGGGGACGGGGACCCAGTACTTC. Supplemented by reference TRBV30 and TRBJ2-5, the full variable domain reads SQTIHQWPATLVQPVGSPLSLECTVEGTSNPNLYWYRQAAGRGLQLLFYSVGIGQISSEVPQNLSASRPQDRQFILSSKKLLLSDSGFYLCAWLGKGTGTQYFGPGTRLLVL.

The rearrangement links TRBV6-5 to TRBJ1-1; perhaps TRBD1 as D (6 bases). Trimming left V 2 bases short and J 1 base short, with 14 bases between. The CDR3 is made up of 16 amino acids. CDR1 and CDR2 from the germline V gene are MNHEY and SVGAGI. DNA of the CDR3: TGTGCCAGCAGTTACCCGCCGGGGGCCCCGAACACTGAAGCTTTCTTT. Translated, it gives CASSYPPGAPNTEAFF.

The chain couples TRBV7-9 to TRBJ1-4, with D possibly being TRBD1 (5 bases). The CDR3 consists of 15 residues. V lost 1 base, J lost 5 bases, and 11 bases lay in between. CDR1 and CDR2 from the germline V gene are SEHNR and FQNEAQ (reference sequence). The CDR3 region has the DNA TGTGCCAGCAGCTTAGGGGGACTGCACAATGAAAAACTGTTTTTT. Encoded protein: CASSLGGLHNEKLFF. Full variable domain (remainder filled in from reference TRBV7-9 and TRBJ1-4): DTGVSQNPRHKITKRGQNVTFRCDPISEHNRLYWYRQTLGQGPEFLTYFQNEAQLEKSRLLSDRFSAERPKGSFSTLEIQRTEQGDSAMYLCASSLGGLHNEKLFFGSGTQLSVL.

Details on this clone: Possible read error: a much larger clone is one base away. The identical CDR3 is also encoded by other nucleotide sequences in the sample. V is TRBV5-6 and J is TRBJ2-1; 11 nucleotides agree with TRBD2. The CDR3 covers 15 residues. CDR1 and CDR2 from the germline V gene are SGHDT and YYEEEE. The CDR3 spells CASSLGLAAYNEQFF. The CDR3 DNA sequence: TGTGCCAGTAGCTTGGGACTAGCGGCCTACAATGAGCAGTTCTTC.

The V call is TRBV18, the J call TRBJ1-2; the D gene is possibly TRBD1 (5 bases). V was trimmed by 2 bases and J by 4 bases, leaving 14 bases between them. The CDR3 contains 15 residues. The germline V gene has CDR1 KGHSH and CDR2 LQKENI. The chain's CDR3 is CASSPGTGRSYGYTF. The CDR3 DNA sequence: TGTGCCAGCTCACCAGGGACGGGTCGGAGCTATGGCTACACCTTC.

The gene calls are TRBV9 and TRBJ2-7, with 8 bases lining up with TRBD2. V dropped 2 bases and J dropped 3; count of bases not matched to a gene: 7. This CDR3 is built from 15 residues. Germline-derived CDR1 and CDR2 are SGDLS and YYNGEE. The CDR3 DNA sequence: TGTGCCAGCAGCGTCGCAGGACTAGCCGGCTACGAGCAGTACTTC. This encodes CASSVAGLAGYEQYF.

This clone was recorded a few times. A far larger clone is one nucleotide away, so this likely arose from a read error. The sample carries other DNA sequences with the same CDR3. The chain joins TRBV9 to TRBJ1-1; D is unclear. CDR1 SGDLS and CDR2 YYNGEE come from the germline V gene. The CDR3 runs to 15 residues. This CDR3 is CASSPRPGLNTEAFF. The CDR3 DNA is TGCGCCAGCAGCCCTCGCCCCGGGCTGAACACTGAAGCTTTCTTT.

About this clone: A far larger clone is one nucleotide away, so this likely arose from a read error. The chain is built from TRBV2 and TRBJ1-5; maybe TRBD1 (5 bases). From germline, CDR1 is SNHLY and CDR2 FYNNEI. This CDR3 comprises 15 residues. CDR3: CASSEPGGYNQHQHF. The CDR3 bases are TGTGCCAGCAGCGAGCCCGGGGGATACAATCAGCACCAGCATTTT.

The V gene is TRBV7-2, the J gene TRBJ2-7, with 8 nucleotides matching TRBD2. The germline gives CDR1 SGHTA, CDR2 FQGNSA. The CDR3 length is 14 residues. The junction had 9 bases not matched to a gene; V was cut back by 8 bases and J by 3 bases. CDR3 coding DNA: TGTGCCAGCGCAATCACTAGCGGAGGCTACGAGCAGTACTTC. Residues: CASAITSGGYEQYF.

The chain has TRBV7-6 and TRBJ1-5; D may be TRBD1 (6 bases). Germline V gene data show CDR1 as SGHVS and CDR2 as FNYEAQ. The V end lost 5 bases, the J end lost 3 bases, and 11 bases lay between the germline ends. This CDR3 has 14 residues. The CDR3 coding sequence is TGTGCCAGCAGCGTCCAGGGGATCAATCAGCCCCAGCATTTT. As protein: CASSVQGINQPQHF.

The chain joins TRBV13 to TRBJ2-1, with a weak D call TRBD2 (6 bases). The germline gives CDR1 PRHDT, CDR2 FYEKMQ (reference sequence). This CDR3 has 15 residues. V was cut by 5 bases and J by 4 bases, with 15 bases left in between. Written as DNA, the CDR3 is TGTGCCAGCAGCCTAGAGGTAGCGGCTTACAATGAGCAGTTCTTC. As protein: CASSLEVAAYNEQFF. Based on the CDR3 plus reference TRBV13 and TRBJ2-1, the full variable domain is AAGVIQSPRHLIKEKRETATLKCYPIPRHDTVYWYQQGPGQDPQFLISFYEKMQSDKGSIPDRFSAQQFSDYHSELNMSSLELGDSALYFCASSLEVAAYNEQFFGPGTRLTVL.

This clone was detected a few times. The genes are TRBV7-8 and TRBJ2-1; D gene ambiguous. The length of the CDR3 is 14 residues. Germline CDR1 reads SGHVS; CDR2 reads FQNEAQ. Between the trimmed V and J ends, which lost 5 bases and 8 bases, there was a span of 16 bases. Here the CDR3 reads CASSQTWGGDEQFF. The CDR3 DNA reads as TGTGCCAGCAGCCAGACATGGGGTGGCGATGAGCAGTTCTTC.

On this clone itself: A far larger clone is one base from this, pointing to a likely read error. V gene TRBV6-6 combines with J gene TRBJ1-1; D ambiguous. V was trimmed by 0 bases and J by 5 bases, leaving 13 bases between them. The germline V gene has CDR1 MNHNY and CDR2 SVGAGI (reference sequence). This CDR3 comprises 15 residues. The CDR3 DNA reads TGTGCCAGCAGTTACTCAGACTACCGAGCAACTGAAGCTTTCTTT. This encodes CASSYSDYRATEAFF.

This chain uses TRBV2 with TRBJ1-5; 9 bases match TRBD1. The length of the CDR3 is 15 residues. The V and J ends lost 5 bases and 4 bases, in that order; junction bases with no gene match: 6. Looked up from germline, CDR1 is SNHLY and CDR2 is FYNNEI. The CDR3 reads CASSYRGQGNQPQHF. The CDR3 DNA reads TGTGCCAGCAGTTACAGGGGGCAGGGTAATCAGCCCCAGCATTTT.

Remarks on this clone: A much more abundant neighbour one base away suggests this may be a read error. Different DNA sequences within this sample yield the same CDR3. The rearrangement links TRBV7-9 to TRBJ2-5; 13 bases align to TRBD2. CDR3 size: 15 residues. Germline-derived CDR1 and CDR2 are SEHNR and FQNEAQ (reference sequence). The CDR3 here is CASSLGTSGGETQYF. The CDR3 nucleotides read TGTGCCAGCAGCTTAGGGACTAGCGGGGGTGAGACCCAATACTTC. Combining the CDR3 with reference TRBV7-9 and TRBJ2-5 gives the whole variable domain DTGVSQNPRHKITKRGQNVTFRCDPISEHNRLYWYRQTLGQGPEFLTYFQNEAQLEKSRLLSDRFSAERPKGSFSTLEIQRTEQGDSAMYLCASSLGTSGGETQYFGPGTRLLVL.

The chain couples TRBV7-6 to TRBJ1-5; D remains unclear. The CDR3 has 15 residues. The germline V and J ends were trimmed by 3 bases and 1 base, with 10 bases remaining between them. Germline-derived CDR1 and CDR2 are SGHVS and FNYEAQ. Written as DNA, the CDR3 is TGTGCCAGCAGCTTGGGTGCGGGGAGCAATCAGCCCCAGCATTTT. Translating it yields CASSLGAGSNQPQHF.

This sequence joins TRBV10-3 and TRBJ2-1; TRBD2 is a possible D gene (6 bases). CDR3 length equals 16 residues. Trimming removed 3 bases from V and 6 bases from J, with 18 bases in between. Germline CDR1 reads ENHRY; CDR2 reads SYGVKD. The CDR3 nucleotides read TGTGCCATCAGTGACCTAGGGACTGGAAAAAGCAATGAGCAGTTCTTC. Its translation: CAISDLGTGKSNEQFF.

Worth noting for this clone: A single base is all that separates this from a far larger clone, so a read error is likely. V gene TRBV30 combines with J gene TRBJ2-7; 8 bases match TRBD1. The V segment lost 4 bases and the J segment 6 bases; nucleotides outside the gene matches: 11. The CDR3 contains 14 residues. Per germline, CDR1 GTSNPN and CDR2 SVGIG (reference sequence). The CDR3 loop reads CAWMGPPGGREQYF. CDR3 bases: TGTGCCTGGATGGGTCCTCCAGGGGGCCGCGAGCAGTACTTC. The full variable domain, its missing parts supplied by reference TRBV30 and TRBJ2-7, is SQTIHQWPATLVQPVGSPLSLECTVEGTSNPNLYWYRQAAGRGLQLLFYSVGIGQISSEVPQNLSASRPQDRQFILSSKKLLLSDSGFYLCAWMGPPGGREQYFGPGTRLTVT.

The rearrangement joins TRBV7-8 to TRBJ1-5; D is undetermined. The germline CDR1 and CDR2 sequences are SGHVS and FQNEAQ. Trimming removed 1 base at V and 3 bases at J, with 13 bases between. CDR3 size: 16 residues. CDR3 sequence reads: CASSLEAGWDNQPQHF. CDR3 bases: TGTGCCAGCAGCTTAGAGGCAGGTTGGGACAATCAGCCCCAGCATTTT. Looking up the rest from reference TRBV7-8 and TRBJ1-5 gives the full variable domain: GAGVSQSPRYKVAKRGQDVALRCDPISGHVSLFWYQQALGQGPEFLTYFQNEAQLDKSGLPSDRFFAERPEGSVSTLKIQRTQQEDSAVYLCASSLEAGWDNQPQHFGDGTRLSIL.

In the case of this clone: A single base is all that separates this from a far larger clone, so a read error is likely. The chain has TRBV2 and TRBJ2-7; 11 positions match TRBD2. V gave up 7 bases and J gave up 5 bases; unmatched junction bases: 7. The CDR3 loop spans 14 amino acids. In germline, CDR1 is SNHLY, CDR2 FYNNEI. The CDR3 region is CASMEGLAANEQYF. The CDR3 DNA reads TGTGCCAGCATGGAGGGACTAGCGGCAAACGAGCAGTACTTC.

Comments on this clone: This same CDR3 is encoded by further DNA sequences in the sample. The gene calls are TRBV5-1 and TRBJ2-5; D is perhaps TRBD2 (6 bases). Germline V gene data show CDR1 as SGHRS and CDR2 as YFSETQ. The ends were cut back, 0 bases at V and 2 bases at J, with 8 bases in the middle. The CDR3 runs 14 residues. CDR3: CASSLGDFQETQYF. DNA of the CDR3: TGCGCCAGCAGCTTGGGGGACTTTCAAGAGACCCAGTACTTC.

This clone was found a few times. The rearrangement joins TRBV7-2 to TRBJ2-1, with TRBD2 identical over 12 bases. Germline V CDR1 and CDR2: SGHTA, FQGNSA. The CDR3 runs 17 residues. V gave up 5 bases and J gave up 7 bases; unmatched junction bases: 12. CDR3 nucleotides: TGTGCCAGCAGCCGACCTTCTCTAGCGGGAGGGAGAAATGAGCAGTTCTTC. This translates into CASSRPSLAGGRNEQFF.

The V gene is TRBV7-6, the J gene TRBJ2-1; TRBD2 aligns across 8 bases. The J segment lost 2 bases and the V segment lost 5 bases, leaving 5 bases of the junction unmatched. CDR1 and CDR2 (germline): SGHVS, FNYEAQ. This CDR3 is built from 15 residues. CDR3 nucleotide sequence: TGTGCCAGCAGCCCCGGGACTAGACCCTACAATGAGCAGTTCTTC. It is translated as CASSPGTRPYNEQFF.

The chain uses TRBV6-6 and TRBJ1-5; D remains unclear. V shed 4 bases and J shed 1 base, with 11 bases lying between them. Germline V CDR1 and CDR2: MNHNY, SVGAGI (reference sequence). The CDR3 has 15 residues. DNA of the CDR3: TGTGCCAGCAGTTGGATCTGGGGAAGCAATCAGCCCCAGCATTTT. Protein sequence: CASSWIWGSNQPQHF.

The rearrangement uses TRBV12-1 and TRBJ1-3. TRBV12-1 counts as a pseudogene. The CDR3 has 16 amino acids. CDR3 nucleotide sequence: TGTGCCAGCAGAACTGGGTGGCTGTACTCTGGAAACACCATATATTTT. Residues: CASRTGWLYSGNTIYF.

The CDR3 sequence is CASSLRLLTDTQYF. DNA of the CDR3: TGTGCCAGCAGCTTGAGACTACTCACAGATACGCAGTATTTT. The rearrangement uses TRBV7-2 and TRBJ2-3; a weak D match, TRBD2 (5 bases). This CDR3 is built from 14 residues. Trimming cost V 3 bases and J 2 bases, with 9 bases left between them. Germline V gene data show CDR1 as SGHTA and CDR2 as FQGNSA. Full variable domain (rest looked up from reference TRBV7-2 and TRBJ2-3): GAGVSQSPSNKVTEKGKDVELRCDPISGHTALYWYRQSLGQGLEFLIYFQGNSAPDKSGLPSDRFSAERTGGSVSTLTIQRTQQEDSAVYLCASSLRLLTDTQYFGPGTRLTVL.

The genes are TRBV18 and TRBJ2-6, with TRBD1 as a possible D gene (6 bases). Germline-derived CDR1 and CDR2 are KGHSH and LQKENI. Trimming took off 3 bases at V and 4 bases at J, with 13 bases between the two ends. The CDR3 totals 16 residues. CDR3 coding DNA: TGTGCCAGCTCACCGATCACAGGGACCGGGGCCAACGTCCTGACTTTC. Encoded protein: CASSPITGTGANVLTF.

The chain links TRBV2 to TRBJ2-1; 10 nucleotides line up with TRBD2. With V trimmed by 2 bases and J by 7 bases, 5 bases remained unmatched. The CDR3 has 15 residues. The germline V gene encodes CDR1 SNHLY and CDR2 FYNNEI. CDR3: CASSETSGTSNEQFF. CDR3 DNA: TGTGCCAGCAGTGAAACTAGCGGGACTTCTAATGAGCAGTTCTTC.

The chain couples TRBV6-7 to TRBJ2-1, with 11 bases matching TRBD2. TRBV6-7 is an open reading frame, and its role is uncertain. V was pared by 5 bases and J by 10 bases, with 4 bases of the junction left unmatched. The CDR3 covers 13 residues. The CDR3, as DNA: TGTGCCAGCAGTCCACGGACTAGCGGGGAGCAGTTCTTC. As protein: CASSPRTSGEQFF.

The rearrangement joins TRBV10-1 to TRBJ2-5; 10 bases map to TRBD2. Germline V CDR1 and CDR2: WNHNN, SYGVQD (reference sequence). This CDR3 has 15 residues. V gave up 1 base and J gave up 3 bases; unmatched junction bases: 2. The CDR3 DNA follows: TGCGCCAGCAGTGAGTTAGCGGGGGGAAAAGAGACCCAGTACTTC. This translates into CASSELAGGKETQYF.